The clone carrying this T cell receptor (beta chain) was seen more than once but under ten times. As yet, its antigen is unknown. Some clones are missing from TCRdb's copy, which holds only in-frame ones; the method was immunoSEQ multiplex PCR. The sample yields 15,000 to 20,000 clones, around 79% seen once. The sample comes from a study of PD-1 blockade in classical Hodgkin lymphoma. Notes on the study in general: Compared with healthy donors, newly diagnosed patients reportedly showed lower baseline TCR diversity.

The CDR3 contains 14 residues. CDR1 LGHNT and CDR2 FRNRAP come from the germline V gene. The V gene lost 6 bases and the J gene lost 3 bases, with 14 bases spanning the gap. In every patient, relapse followed autologous stem cell transplantation, while exposure to brentuximab vedotin differed. The TCR was taken from a human donor with classical Hodgkin lymphoma. The rearrangement uses TRBV12-5 and TRBJ1-1; D is uncertain. The sample here was peripheral blood mononuclear cells (PBMCs), taken before the second cycle of nivolumab. The CDR3 protein is CASGMVAGDTEAFF. CDR3 nucleotide sequence: TGTGCTAGTGGGATGGTAGCGGGAGACACTGAAGCTTTCTTT. Full variable domain (outside the CDR3, taken from reference TRBV12-5 and TRBJ1-1): DARVTQTPRHKVTEMGQEVTMRCQPILGHNTVFWYRQTMMQGLELLAYFRNRAPLDDSGMPKDRFSAEMPDATLATLKIQPSEPRDSAVYFCASGMVAGDTEAFFGQGTRLTVV.